This T cell receptor (beta chain) was captured by sequencing in a study of blood T cell repertoires in COVID-19. Between the trimmed V and J ends, which lost 4 bases and 5 bases, there was a span of 15 bases. This CDR3 is built from 15 residues. Per the germline V gene, CDR1 is SGHTA and CDR2 is FQGTGA. Authors' processing steps: From reference gene primer amplification, estimates of nucleated cell counts were derived. Profiling relied on immunoSEQ multiplex PCR, and the TCRdb table lists in-frame clones only, not all of them. V and J calls and clone size follow that table, whereas D and trimming were derived from the DNA. The data contain 50,000 to 75,000 clones, 88% of them singletons.

The sample consisted of peripheral blood. The chain has TRBV7-3 and TRBJ2-1; no reliable D call. This receptor was identified in a woman in her forties or fifties with active or convalescent COVID-19. In DNA form, the CDR3 reads TGTGCCAGCAGCTCAGACAAAACTCCCCACAATGAGCAGTTCTTC. Amino acids: CASSSDKTPHNEQFF.